This entry features one TCR beta chain sequence. What it recognizes is unknown. These data come from a study of T cell responses to AZD1222 COVID-19 vaccine. Study details: Second doses at about 4 or about 12 weeks were pooled. General observations from the study: Increases in Spike-specific TCR breadth and depth were seen after two AZD1222 doses. White British ancestry dominated among donors, who included more females, and clonal diversity was possibly underestimated. Samples come after the peak T cell response, not at day 14.

Sequencing used immunoSEQ multiplex PCR; TCRdb keeps in-frame clones, though not all of them. The sample includes some 150,000 clones, under 95% of them seen just once. V lost 4 bases, J lost 5 bases, and 6 bases stayed unmatched. From germline, CDR1 is SGHNT and CDR2 YYREEE (reference sequence). The CDR3 is made up of 14 amino acids. This chain joins TRBV5-4 and TRBJ1-5, with TRBD1 identical over 7 bases. The sample in question was peripheral blood, obtained on day 0 of AZD1222 vaccination. The sequence came from an adult in good health. In DNA form, the CDR3 reads TGTGCCAGCAGCACGACAGGGAATGATCAGCCCCAGCATTTT. Protein product: CASSTTGNDQPQHF.